The clone carrying this T cell receptor beta chain was seen a handful of times. The target antigen is unknown. 5'RACE with constant-segment primers yielded barcoded, UMI-tagged TCR alpha and TCR beta cDNA libraries. Each CDR3 protein is one row after TCRdb ran MiXCR on the 5' RACE reads. The sample carries about 560,000 distinct CDR3 sequences, around 17% recorded once. The data belong to a study of T-cell memory formation after mild COVID-19. Broader study findings: That cross-reactive memory joined was suggested by some responding clones appearing in pre-infection memory. Contracting clones, day 15 to 85, had balanced CD4/CD8, and later expanders favored CD4+.

The CDR3 has 18 amino acids. Germline V gene sequence: CDR1 SGHRS, CDR2 YFSETQ. Trimming took 4 bases from V and 6 from J; bases not matched to a gene: 14. Source material: PBMCs or a T cell subset sorted from them (not recorded which). This sequence was found in an adult woman who had mild COVID-19 (a few samples of this study predate the infection). Cell type and time point are not known. The chain links TRBV5-1 to TRBJ1-4; 11 bases are shared with TRBD1. The DNA for the CDR3 is TGCGCCAGCAGCCCCCTCACCTCGGACAGGGGGCAGGATGAAAAACTGTTTTTT. As protein: CASSPLTSDRGQDEKLFF.